Presented here are 3 T cell receptor beta chains from one specimen sequenced in a study of cytomegalovirus exposure and HLA in healthy donors. Assay used: immunoSEQ multiplex PCR; TCRdb lists only in-frame clones, some missing. The sample carries about 360,000 clones, about nine tenths recorded once. The sample taken for sequencing was PBMCs. Every receptor here comes from a young woman in good health and CMV-seronegative.

This sequence joins TRBV18 and TRBJ2-1; 7 nucleotides line up with TRBD2. Per germline, CDR1 KGHSH and CDR2 LQKENI. The CDR3 loop spans 16 amino acids. The V gene end was trimmed by 3 bases and the J gene end by 5 bases; junction bases not matched to a gene: 10. The CDR3 nucleotides read TGTGCCAGCTCACCTGGATACAGCGGGGCGAACAATGAGCAGTTCTTC. Its protein product is CASSPGYSGANNEQFF.

This clone came up once. The rearrangement joins TRBV10-1 to TRBJ2-5; 10 nucleotides align to TRBD2. The germline CDR1 and CDR2 sequences are WNHNN and SYGVQD (reference sequence). With V trimmed by 0 bases and J by 9 bases, 7 bases remained unmatched. The CDR3 contains 15 residues. Here the CDR3 DNA reads TGCGCCAGCAGTGAGTCGGCAGCGGGAGGGAAGGCCCAGTACTTC. Amino acid sequence: CASSESAAGGKAQYF.

This clone was observed a single time. The rearrangement links TRBV28 to TRBJ2-3; 11 bases align to TRBD2. Per the germline V gene, CDR1 is MDHEN and CDR2 is SYDVKM. J lost 0 bases, V lost 6 bases, and 2 bases had no gene match. This CDR3 is 15 amino acids long. DNA for the CDR3: TGTGCCAGCAGGACTAGCGGGGCTAGCACAGATACGCAGTATTTT. Translating it yields CASRTSGASTDTQYF.